The 6 T cell receptor beta chains given below trace back to one sample, sequenced in a study of CD8 T cells in Susac syndrome. With random hexamers, reverse transcription was performed on about 0.5 to 1 ug of RNA. One entry per CDR3 protein, called by TCRdb with MiXCR from the immunoSEQ multiplex PCR reads. The profile covers 120,000 or so distinct CDR3 sequences, with about 95% appearing a single time and around 0.2% taken by the ten largest. The sequenced sample was CD8+ T cells from PBMCs. Every receptor here comes from a human donor with Susac syndrome.

The count of this clonotype is one. The V and J genes are TRBV3-1 and TRBJ2-4; D uncertain. Trimming took off 1 base at V and 6 bases at J, with 10 bases between the two ends. CDR1 and CDR2 (germline): LGHDT, YNNKEL (reference sequence). The CDR3 runs to 14 residues. CDR3 region: CASSQGQSGNIQYF. The CDR3 DNA reads as TGTGCCAGCAGCCAAGGCCAATCAGGAAACATTCAGTACTTC.

This clonotype was detected once. This chain's CDR3 is CASSLSGENTYEQYF. In DNA form, the CDR3 reads TGTGCCAGCAGTTTATCGGGGGAGAACACCTACGAGCAGTACTTC. V is TRBV27 and J is TRBJ2-7; D could derive from TRBD1 or TRBD2 (5 bases each). Deletions cut 0 bases from V and 2 bases from J, with 11 bases between. From germline, CDR1 is MNHEY and CDR2 SMNVEV (reference sequence). The CDR3 covers 15 residues.

This rearrangement joins TRBV10-3 to TRBJ2-1; D is possibly TRBD1 or TRBD2 (5 bases each). V shed 8 bases and J shed 5 bases, with 22 bases lying between them. Germline values: CDR1 ENHRY, CDR2 SYGVKD. CDR3 length: 16 amino acids. The CDR3, as DNA: TGTGCCATCGGACTCCAATTGGGGGAGCAAGACAATGAGCAGTTCTTC. Its protein is CAIGLQLGEQDNEQFF.

This chain links TRBV5-1 with TRBJ2-7; D uncertain. Trimming shortened V by 4 bases and J by 3 bases, and 11 bases separated the two germline ends. Per germline, CDR1 SGHRS and CDR2 YFSETQ. This CDR3 is 13 amino acids long. CDR3 sequence reads: CASSGAAYYEQYF. DNA for the CDR3: TGCGCCAGCAGCGGCGCGGCTTACTACGAGCAGTACTTC.

In nucleotides, the CDR3 is TGTGCCTGTAGGCGGGGCCCAATTCAAGAGACCCAGTACTTC. Translation: CACRRGPIQETQYF. The chain recombines TRBV30 with TRBJ2-5; a possible D gene is TRBD2 (6 bases). CDR3 length: 14 residues. The germline gives CDR1 GTSNPN, CDR2 SVGIG (reference sequence). V lost 6 bases and J lost 2, with 16 bases in between.

This clonotype was detected once. The chain has TRBV9 and TRBJ1-1; 7 nucleotides align to TRBD1. CDR1 and CDR2 (germline): SGDLS, YYNGEE. This CDR3 contains 14 residues. The J segment lost 4 bases and the V segment lost 4 bases, leaving 7 bases of the junction unmatched. The CDR3 DNA reads TGTGCCAGCAGCCTGACAGGGTTCGGCACTGAAGCTTTCTTT. As protein: CASSLTGFGTEAFF.